The 13 T cell receptor beta chains presented below share a single source sample, sequenced in a study of response to subunit inactivated influenza vaccine. TCRdb passed the RT-PCR reads through MiXCR, listing each CDR3 protein once. In the table there are about half a million distinct CDR3 sequences, 10% to 11% of which are singletons. The sample here was PBMCs from blood, taken more than 35 days after vaccination. The receptors were sampled from a man aged 45-60 years who received an inactivated influenza vaccine.

In DNA form, the CDR3 reads TGTGCCAGCAGCGTGGCGCGGTATGGCTACACCTTC. Amino acid sequence: CASSVARYGYTF. The chain combines TRBV7-2 with TRBJ1-2; D remains unclear. The CDR3 is 12 residues long. Trimming shortened V by 5 bases and J by 5 bases, and 9 bases separated the two germline ends. Germline values: CDR1 SGHTA, CDR2 FQGNSA.

This clonotype was observed many times. The V gene is TRBV29-1, the J gene TRBJ2-1; D remains unclear. Germline-derived CDR1 and CDR2 are SQVTM and ANQGSEA. V was shortened by 8 bases and J by 4 bases, with 12 bases between the two germline ends. The CDR3 loop spans 12 amino acids. Here the CDR3 DNA reads TGCAGCTCCCGGCTTGGGTACAATGAGCAGTTCTTC. The encoded protein is CSSRLGYNEQFF.

The rearrangement links TRBV12-3 or TRBV12-4 to TRBJ2-5; no clear D. The CDR3 totals 16 residues. Trimming stripped 3 bases from V and 2 bases from J, with 16 bases between. The CDR3 sequence: CASSFNGLGPQETQYF. In DNA form, the CDR3 reads TGTGCCAGCAGTTTCAACGGTCTGGGTCCTCAAGAGACCCAGTACTTC.

This clonotype was picked up many times. This chain connects TRBV7-8 to TRBJ2-1; 9 bases map to TRBD2. CDR3 size: 17 residues. Germline V CDR1 and CDR2: SGHVS, FQNEAQ. V trimming: 2 bases; J trimming: 0 bases; junction bases outside the gene matches: 5. The chain's CDR3 is CASSLFFSGSSYNEQFF. In DNA form, the CDR3 reads TGTGCCAGCAGCTTATTCTTTAGCGGGAGCTCCTACAATGAGCAGTTCTTC. Full variable domain (outside the CDR3, taken from reference TRBV7-8 and TRBJ2-1): GAGVSQSPRYKVAKRGQDVALRCDPISGHVSLFWYQQALGQGPEFLTYFQNEAQLDKSGLPSDRFFAERPEGSVSTLKIQRTQQEDSAVYLCASSLFFSGSSYNEQFFGPGTRLTVL.

V usage is TRBV20-1 and J usage is TRBJ1-1; D gene ambiguous. There are 13 residues in the CDR3. Germline-derived CDR1 and CDR2 are DFQATT and SNEGSKA (reference sequence). The V gene lost 7 bases and the J gene lost 6 bases, with 18 bases spanning the gap. This CDR3 is CSVRAGLRAEAFF. The CDR3, as DNA: TGCAGTGTCAGAGCGGGTTTACGGGCTGAAGCTTTCTTT.

This clonotype was detected only a few times. This chain uses TRBV30 with TRBJ2-1; D call uncertain. Germline CDR1 is GTSNPN and CDR2 is SVGIG (reference sequence). The CDR3 covers 12 residues. V shed 2 bases and J shed 4 bases, with 6 bases lying between them. CDR3 sequence (DNA): TGTGCCTGGAGTCCAGATTACAATGAGCAGTTCTTC. As protein: CAWSPDYNEQFF. The entire variable domain, with the rest obtained from reference TRBV30 and TRBJ2-1, is as follows: SQTIHQWPATLVQPVGSPLSLECTVEGTSNPNLYWYRQAAGRGLQLLFYSVGIGQISSEVPQNLSASRPQDRQFILSSKKLLLSDSGFYLCAWSPDYNEQFFGPGTRLTVL.

This clonotype turned up a few times. This chain joins TRBV6-5 and TRBJ1-6; TRBD1 agrees at 9 bases. The junction had 9 bases not matched to a gene; V was cut back by 4 bases and J by 5 bases. Germline values: CDR1 MNHEY, CDR2 SVGAGI. CDR3 length: 17 amino acids. Here the CDR3 reads CASSWGQGGMNNSPLHF. CDR3 DNA: TGTGCCAGCAGTTGGGGACAGGGAGGAATGAATAATTCACCCCTCCACTTT.

The V call is TRBV28, the J call TRBJ2-7; no definite D call. Looked up from germline, CDR1 is MDHEN and CDR2 is SYDVKM. The CDR3 runs to 13 residues. V shed 2 bases and J shed 4 bases, with 9 bases lying between them. The chain's CDR3 is CASSLGLMYEQYF. The CDR3, as DNA: TGTGCCAGCAGTTTAGGTCTAATGTACGAGCAGTACTTC.

This clonotype was counted at least ten times. The chain combines TRBV15 with TRBJ2-7; possible D gene TRBD2, 5 bases. The CDR3 extends over 14 amino acids. V dropped 1 base and J dropped 7 bases, with 14 bases sitting between them. Germline assignment: CDR1 LNHNV and CDR2 YYDKDF (reference sequence). CDR3 DNA: TGTGCCACCAGCAGAGTAGCAGCACGGAGGGAGCAGTACTTC. Translated, it gives CATSRVAARREQYF.

The CDR3 nucleotides read TGTGCCAGCAGCCAATCCGACAGGGGCGGGGAGCTGTTTTTT. This sequence encodes CASSQSDRGGELFF. This chain joins TRBV14 and TRBJ2-2; 8 bases agree with TRBD1. Germline CDR1 SGHDN, CDR2 FVKESK. The J segment lost 7 bases and the V segment lost 2 bases, leaving 3 bases of the junction unmatched. CDR3 length: 14 residues.

This clonotype has at least ten counts. The V gene is TRBV15, the J gene TRBJ1-5; 7 bases are shared with TRBD1. V trimming: 5 bases; J trimming: 2 bases; junction bases outside the gene matches: 12. The germline CDR1 and CDR2 sequences are LNHNV and YYDKDF (reference sequence). The CDR3 loop spans 17 amino acids. The CDR3, as DNA: TGTGCCACCAGCGTGGGCGACTCAGGGGGAGGCAATCAGCCCCAGCATTTT. Amino acids: CATSVGDSGGGNQPQHF.

The gene calls are TRBV5-4 and TRBJ2-1; tentative D call: TRBD1 (6 bases). The CDR3 sequence is 18 residues long. Per the germline V gene, CDR1 is SGHNT and CDR2 is YYREEE (reference sequence). Trimming left V 0 bases short and J 1 base short, with 17 bases between. The CDR3 sequence is CASSLDITGTPSYNEQFF. The CDR3 DNA is TGTGCCAGCAGCTTGGACATAACCGGGACACCGTCCTACAATGAGCAGTTCTTC.

The chain combines TRBV5-1 with TRBJ2-1, with a possible D match to TRBD2 (7 bases). V shed 3 bases and J shed 9 bases, with 13 bases lying between them. There are 13 residues in the CDR3. The germline V gene encodes CDR1 SGHRS and CDR2 YFSETQ. The CDR3 sequence: CASSWGPGGEQFF. The CDR3, as DNA: TGCGCCAGCAGCTGGGGGCCGGGGGGTGAGCAGTTCTTC. The full variable domain, in which reference TRBV5-1 and TRBJ2-1 provide the parts outside the CDR3, is KAGVTQTPRYLIKTRGQQVTLSCSPISGHRSVSWYQQTPGQGLQFLFEYFSETQRNKGNFPGRFSGRQFSNSRSEMNVSTLELGDSALYLCASSWGPGGEQFFGPGTRLTVL.